The 7 T cell receptor beta chains presented below share a single source sample, sequenced in a study of cytomegalovirus exposure and HLA in healthy donors. A multiplex PCR was run with 60 Vbeta primers and 13 Jbeta primers. Assay: immunoSEQ multiplex PCR; the TCRdb copy retains only in-frame clones and omits some. In all, the sample yields roughly 120,000 clones. Sequencing used PBMCs. The receptors stem from a young man in good health and CMV-seronegative.

The chain has TRBV7-9 and TRBJ1-2, with a weak D call TRBD1 (6 bases). The CDR3 totals 17 residues. The germline CDR1 and CDR2 sequences are SEHNR and FQNEAQ (reference sequence). Trimming pared 6 bases from V and 8 bases from J, leaving 28 bases between. In DNA, the CDR3 is TGTGCCAGCAGTCTAGTCGGGGGGCCACTATGGAAAAGGGGCTACACCTTC. Protein: CASSLVGGPLWKRGYTF.

CDR3 loop: CASSPGRGYEQYF. The CDR3 DNA is TGTGCCAGCAGCCCTGGGAGGGGTTACGAGCAGTACTTC. The chain recombines TRBV13 with TRBJ2-7, with TRBD2 matching over 7 bases. This CDR3 spans 13 amino acids. The germline gives CDR1 PRHDT, CDR2 FYEKMQ (reference sequence). Trimming removed 5 bases from V and 4 bases from J; junction bases left unmatched: 5.

CDR3 loop: CASSKAGASEKLFF. DNA of the CDR3: TGTGCCAGTTCAAAGGCAGGGGCATCTGAAAAACTGTTTTTT. The chain carries TRBV19 and TRBJ1-4, with D perhaps TRBD1 (6 bases). Germline V CDR1 and CDR2: LNHDA, SQIVND (reference sequence). The CDR3 runs to 14 residues. Trimming removed 8 bases at V and 7 bases at J, with 17 bases between.

This rearrangement joins TRBV6-5 to TRBJ1-1; 7 bases are a match to TRBD1. The CDR3 is 15 amino acids. After removal of 6 bases from V and 8 bases from J, the junction contained 15 bases not matched to a gene. CDR1 and CDR2 from the germline V gene are MNHEY and SVGAGI. The CDR3 region has the DNA TGTGCCAGCAGACCGCACGGGGACAGCCCGAAGGAAGCTTTCTTT. It is translated as CASRPHGDSPKEAFF.

The gene calls are TRBV29-1 and TRBJ2-7; possibly TRBD2 for D (5 bases). V was cut by 7 bases and J by 0 bases, with 13 bases left in between. CDR3 length: 13 amino acids. CDR1 is SQVTM and CDR2 is ANQGSEA in the germline V gene. This chain's CDR3 is CSAVTGISYEQYF. The CDR3 nucleotides read TGCAGCGCCGTCACGGGGATCTCCTACGAGCAGTACTTC.

This chain's CDR3 is CASSMEDRGLSHYEQYF. In nucleotides, the CDR3 is TGTGCCAGTAGTATGGAGGACAGGGGGCTCTCCCACTACGAGCAGTACTTC. This chain connects TRBV19 to TRBJ2-7; the match to TRBD1 covers 11 bases. This CDR3 comprises 17 residues. Trimming at V came to 3 bases and at J to 3 bases, leaving 10 bases not matched to a gene. The germline V gene encodes CDR1 LNHDA and CDR2 SQIVND (reference sequence).

The chain joins TRBV10-3 to TRBJ1-5; D remains unclear. V lost 5 bases to trimming and J lost 1 base, with 12 bases between them. CDR1 is ENHRY, CDR2 SYGVKD, per germline. This CDR3 is built from 15 residues. CDR3 region: CAISQTEISNQPQHF. DNA for the CDR3: TGTGCCATCAGTCAAACAGAGATAAGCAATCAGCCCCAGCATTTT.